This T cell receptor (beta chain) originates from a study of blood T cell repertoires in COVID-19. Source study methods: Cell counts per sample came from amplifying reference gene primers. Clones were sequenced by immunoSEQ multiplex PCR, and TCRdb holds only the in-frame ones, with some missing. V, J and clone size derive from that table, while D and trimming were established from the DNA sequence. The repertoire holds about 140,000 clones, with over 60% as singletons. V was trimmed by 2 bases and J by 1 base, leaving 5 bases between them. Looked up from germline, CDR1 is SGHTA and CDR2 is FQGNSA. This CDR3 region has 13 residues.

Sequenced material: peripheral blood. The receptor comes from a woman in her forties or fifties with active or convalescent COVID-19. This rearrangement joins TRBV7-2 to TRBJ1-1; D gene ambiguous. CDR3 amino acids: CASSLLWNTEAFF. The CDR3 nucleotides read TGTGCCAGCAGCTTACTCTGGAACACTGAAGCTTTCTTT. Complete variable domain (other parts from reference TRBV7-2 and TRBJ1-1): GAGVSQSPSNKVTEKGKDVELRCDPISGHTALYWYRQSLGQGLEFLIYFQGNSAPDKSGLPSDRFSAERTGGSVSTLTIQRTQQEDSAVYLCASSLLWNTEAFFGQGTRLTVV.